This T cell receptor (beta chain) was identified during a study of response to subunit inactivated influenza vaccine. MiXCR was run by TCRdb on the RT-PCR reads, yielding one entry per CDR3 protein. The repertoire has roughly 500,000 distinct CDR3 sequences, about 15% of them found once; the top ten carry approximately 3%. The CDR3 is 16 amino acids. V lost 4 bases, J lost 1 base, and 10 bases lay in between. Germline CDR1 is KGHDR and CDR2 is SFDVKD. Study-level findings and limits: Only a handful of new T cells, the authors suggested, are recruited with each seasonal influenza vaccination.

This clonotype turned up a few times. Its antigen is not identified. The chain couples TRBV24-1 to TRBJ2-6; D gene unclear. Sequencing was performed on CD4+ T cells sorted from PBMCs, taken around 25 months after vaccination. The TCR was taken from a man aged 50-75 years who received an inactivated influenza vaccine. The CDR3 sequence is CATSDSRLSGANVLTF. CDR3 bases: TGTGCCACCAGTGACTCACGTTTGTCTGGGGCCAACGTCCTGACTTTC.